The present entry profiles one TCR beta chain with its context. The data stem from a study of cytomegalovirus exposure and HLA in healthy donors. The PCR had 60 Vbeta and 13 Jbeta primers. Only in-frame clones appear in the TCRdb table, and some are missing; sequencing was by immunoSEQ multiplex PCR. The sample records around 180,000 clones, about four fifths being singletons. CDR3 length equals 15 residues. Trimming cost V 1 base and J 2 bases, with 11 bases left between them. CDR1 is SGHTA, CDR2 FQGTGA, per germline. This clonotype originated in a male donor in good health and CMV-seronegative. Sequenced sample: PBMCs. The chain employs TRBV7-3 and TRBJ1-1, with D possibly TRBD1 on 6 matching bases. Here the CDR3 DNA reads TGTGCCAGCAGCTTAAGCACAGGGACAAACACTGAAGCTTTCTTT. Translation: CASSLSTGTNTEAFF.